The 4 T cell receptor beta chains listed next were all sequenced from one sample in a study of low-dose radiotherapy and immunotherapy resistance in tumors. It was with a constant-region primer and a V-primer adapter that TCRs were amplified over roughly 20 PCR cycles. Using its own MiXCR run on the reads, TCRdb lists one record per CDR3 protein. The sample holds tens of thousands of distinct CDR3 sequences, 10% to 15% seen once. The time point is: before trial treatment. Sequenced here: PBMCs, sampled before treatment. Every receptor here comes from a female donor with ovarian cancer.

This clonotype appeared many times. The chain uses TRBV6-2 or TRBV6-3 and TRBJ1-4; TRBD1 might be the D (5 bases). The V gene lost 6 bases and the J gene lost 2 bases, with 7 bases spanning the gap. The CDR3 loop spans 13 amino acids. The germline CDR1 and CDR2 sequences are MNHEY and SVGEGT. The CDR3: CASSGGTNEKLFF. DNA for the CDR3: TGTGCCAGCAGCGGGGGTACTAATGAAAAACTGTTTTTT.

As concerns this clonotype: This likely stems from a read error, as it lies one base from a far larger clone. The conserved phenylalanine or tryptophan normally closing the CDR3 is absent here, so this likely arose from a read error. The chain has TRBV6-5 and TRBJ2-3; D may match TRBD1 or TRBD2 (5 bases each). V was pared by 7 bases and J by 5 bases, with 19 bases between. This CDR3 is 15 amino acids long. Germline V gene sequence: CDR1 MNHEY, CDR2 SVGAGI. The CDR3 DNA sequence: TGTGCCAGCACCCAAAGGCCGGGGCAGGGAGATACGCAGTATTCT. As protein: CASTQRPGQGDTQYS.

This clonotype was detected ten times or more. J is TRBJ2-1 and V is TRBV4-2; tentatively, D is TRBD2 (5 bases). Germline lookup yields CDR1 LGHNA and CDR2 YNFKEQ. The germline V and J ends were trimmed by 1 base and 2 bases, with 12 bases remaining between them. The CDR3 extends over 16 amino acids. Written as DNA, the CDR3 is TGTGCCAGCAGCCAAGGTCTAGCCGGAGCCTACAATGAGCAGTTCTTC. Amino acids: CASSQGLAGAYNEQFF.

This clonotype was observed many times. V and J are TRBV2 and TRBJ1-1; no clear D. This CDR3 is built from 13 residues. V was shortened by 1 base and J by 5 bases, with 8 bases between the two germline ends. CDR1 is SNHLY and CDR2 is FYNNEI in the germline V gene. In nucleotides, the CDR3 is TGTGCCAGCAGTGAAGAGGTGAGGACTGAAGCTTTCTTT. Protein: CASSEEVRTEAFF.